This T cell receptor beta chain was captured in a study of OX40 agonist ivuxolimab in advanced cancers. Study overall: Partial responses were seen in three patients, one with hepatocellular carcinoma and two with cutaneous melanoma.

V was pared by 6 bases and J by 0 bases, with 17 bases between. Per the germline V gene, CDR1 is MNHEY and CDR2 is SMNVEV (reference sequence). This CDR3 spans 16 amino acids. Data came from immunoSEQ multiplex PCR; TCRdb stores just in-frame clones and leaves some out. The repertoire consists of around 84,000 clones, with roughly 90% occurring once and the leading ten covering about 0.2%. The V call is TRBV27, the J call TRBJ1-1, with unresolved D. This TCR was sampled from an adult with an advanced solid tumor such as melanoma, head and neck, liver or kidney cancer. Material: CD4+ or CD8+ T cells sorted from blood, obtained in a trial of the OX40 agonist ivuxolimab. As DNA, the CDR3 is TGTGCCAGCAGGCCGAACACAAGAACCATGAACACTGAAGCTTTCTTT. It encodes CASRPNTRTMNTEAFF.